The clone carrying this T cell receptor (beta chain) is identified as medium-sized from frequency. Antigen: not known. Per the germline V gene, CDR1 is SGHVS and CDR2 is FNYEAQ. The CDR3 is 15 amino acids. The sample is drawn from a study of CXCR3-negative and CXCR3-positive naive CD8 T cells. 5' RACE that incorporated UMI labels was used to prepare the TRB cDNA libraries. TCRdb re-called the 5' RACE reads; every CDR3 protein appears as one record, without DNA. The ten most abundant clones cover approximately 1.9% of a sample with 38,000 or so distinct CDR3 sequences. Definition of naive CD8+ T cells rested on a CD45RO-CCR7+CD27+CD95- profile. General study findings and limits: Expression of CXCR3 was partially reduced after cryopreservation, and fresh PBMCs were used in most assays. Naive subsets expressed similar surface CD5; TRB CDR3 features served to infer TCR strength.

The sequence was collected from a human donor in good health. Some clones in this sample may be carry-over from other donors' samples. The rearrangement links TRBV7-6 to TRBJ1-4; no DNA is available, so the TRBD1 call from TCRdb remains unchecked. The sample was naive CXCR3- CD8+ T cells from blood. Specified subset: CD45RO-CCR7+CD27+CD95- naive CD8+ T cells lacking CXCR3 (TNR3-). CDR3 residues: CASSSWTGPNEKLFF. The full variable domain, completed using reference TRBV7-6 and TRBJ1-4, is GAGVSQSPRYKVTKRGQDVALRCDPISGHVSLYWYRQALGQGPEFLTYFNYEAQQDKSGLPNDRFSAERPEGSISTLTIQRTEQRDSAMYRCASSSWTGPNEKLFFGSGTQLSVL.